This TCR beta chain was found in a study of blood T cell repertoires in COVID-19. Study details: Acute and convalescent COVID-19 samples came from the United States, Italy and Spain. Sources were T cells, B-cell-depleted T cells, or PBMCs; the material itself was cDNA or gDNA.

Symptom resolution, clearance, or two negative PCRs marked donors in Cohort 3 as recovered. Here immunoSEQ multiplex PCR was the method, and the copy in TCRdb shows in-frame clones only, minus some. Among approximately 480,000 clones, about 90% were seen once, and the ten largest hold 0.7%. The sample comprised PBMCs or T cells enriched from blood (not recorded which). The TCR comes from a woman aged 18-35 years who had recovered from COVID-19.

The CDR3 here is CASSFRGQGHRRGNTGELFF. For the CDR3, the DNA is TGTGCCAGTAGTTTCCGAGGACAGGGTCATCGTCGTGGGAACACCGGGGAGCTGTTTTTT. The chain is built from TRBV19 and TRBJ2-2; 8 bases line up with TRBD1. Unmatched junction bases numbered 18, after V lost 5 bases and J lost 1 base. The germline gives CDR1 LNHDA, CDR2 SQIVND (reference sequence). This CDR3 is built from 20 residues.